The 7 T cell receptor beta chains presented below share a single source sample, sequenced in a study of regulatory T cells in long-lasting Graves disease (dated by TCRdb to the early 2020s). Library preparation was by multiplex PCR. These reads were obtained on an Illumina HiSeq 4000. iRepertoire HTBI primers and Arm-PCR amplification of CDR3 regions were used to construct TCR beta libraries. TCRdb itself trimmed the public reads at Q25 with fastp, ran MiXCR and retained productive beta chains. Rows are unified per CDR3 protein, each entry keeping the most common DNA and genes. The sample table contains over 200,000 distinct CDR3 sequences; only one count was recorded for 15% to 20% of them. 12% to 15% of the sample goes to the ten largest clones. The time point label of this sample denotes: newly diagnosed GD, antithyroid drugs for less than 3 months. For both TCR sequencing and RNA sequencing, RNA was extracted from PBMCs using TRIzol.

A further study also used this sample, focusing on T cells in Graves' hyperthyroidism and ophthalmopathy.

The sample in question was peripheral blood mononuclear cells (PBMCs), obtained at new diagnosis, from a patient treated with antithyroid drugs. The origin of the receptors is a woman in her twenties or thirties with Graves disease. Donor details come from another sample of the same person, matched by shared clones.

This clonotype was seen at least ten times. The CDR3 DNA reads TGTGCCACAGAGGGACGGGGTGCAGATACGCAGTATTTT. This encodes CATEGRGADTQYF. The chain has TRBV10-3 and TRBJ2-3; the D gene could be TRBD1 or TRBD2 (5 bases each). The germline gives CDR1 ENHRY, CDR2 SYGVKD. Trimming shortened V by 10 bases and J by 4 bases, and 15 bases separated the two germline ends. The CDR3 length is 13 residues.

CDR3 loop: CASNKNDLYSGYTF. In DNA, the CDR3 is TGTGCCAGTAATAAGAACGACCTCTATTCGGGCTACACCTTC. The rearrangement joins TRBV19 to TRBJ1-2; unclear D gene. CDR3 length equals 14 residues. Trimming removed 7 bases at V and 8 bases at J, with 20 bases between. CDR1 and CDR2 from the germline V gene are LNHDA and SQIVND (reference sequence).

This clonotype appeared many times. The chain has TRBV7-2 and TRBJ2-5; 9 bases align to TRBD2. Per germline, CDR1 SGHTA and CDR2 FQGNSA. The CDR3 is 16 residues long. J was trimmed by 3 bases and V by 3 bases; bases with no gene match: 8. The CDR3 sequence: CASSFGGLAYKETQYF. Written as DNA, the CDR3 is TGTGCCAGCAGCTTTGGGGGACTAGCTTACAAAGAGACCCAGTACTTC. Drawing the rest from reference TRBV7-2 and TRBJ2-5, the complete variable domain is GAGVSQSPSNKVTEKGKDVELRCDPISGHTALYWYRQSLGQGLEFLIYFQGNSAPDKSGLPSDRFSAERTGGSVSTLTIQRTQQEDSAVYLCASSFGGLAYKETQYFGPGTRLLVL.

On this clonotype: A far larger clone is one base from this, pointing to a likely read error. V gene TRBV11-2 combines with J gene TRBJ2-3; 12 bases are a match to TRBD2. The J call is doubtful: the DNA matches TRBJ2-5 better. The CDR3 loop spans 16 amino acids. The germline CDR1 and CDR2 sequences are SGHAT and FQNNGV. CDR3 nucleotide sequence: TGTGCCAGCAGCCTAAGATCTAGCGGGAGGGCAAAGACCCAGTACTTC. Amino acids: CASSLRSSGRAKTQYF.

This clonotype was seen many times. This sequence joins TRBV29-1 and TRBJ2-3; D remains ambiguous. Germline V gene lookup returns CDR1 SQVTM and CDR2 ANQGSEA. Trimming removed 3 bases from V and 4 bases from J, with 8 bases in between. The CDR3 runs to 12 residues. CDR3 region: CSVEAFSDTQYF. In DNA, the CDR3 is TGCAGCGTTGAGGCATTCTCAGATACGCAGTATTTT.

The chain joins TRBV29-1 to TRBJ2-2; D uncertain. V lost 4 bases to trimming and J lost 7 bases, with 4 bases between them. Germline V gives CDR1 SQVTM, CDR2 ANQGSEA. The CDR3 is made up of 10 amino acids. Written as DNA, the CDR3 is TGCAGCGTTGGGAACGGGGAGCTGTTTTTT. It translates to CSVGNGELFF.

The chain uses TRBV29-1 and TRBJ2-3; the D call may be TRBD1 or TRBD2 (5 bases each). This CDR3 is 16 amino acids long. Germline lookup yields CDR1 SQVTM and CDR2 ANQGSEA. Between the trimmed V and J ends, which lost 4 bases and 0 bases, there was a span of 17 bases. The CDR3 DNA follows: TGCAGCGTTGGGGGGTCAGCAGGATATAGCACAGATACGCAGTATTTT. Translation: CSVGGSAGYSTDTQYF.